This entry lists 28 T cell receptor beta chains sequenced from one sample in a study of metastatic and nonmetastatic thyroid tumors. All patients were untreated before thyroid surgery. TCRdb re-processed the PCR reads through MiXCR. The data show about 24,000 clones, less than 25% seen once. Sequenced input: blood. These receptors originate from a female donor with papillary thyroid cancer or a benign thyroid nodule (not recorded which). Some clones in this sample may be carry-over from other donors' samples.

This clone was recorded many times. The rearrangement links TRBV20-1 to TRBJ2-7; TRBD1 matches at 11 bases. Per the germline V gene, CDR1 is DFQATT and CDR2 is SNEGSKA (reference sequence). V dropped 5 bases and J dropped 5; count of bases not matched to a gene: 8. The CDR3 totals 14 residues. CDR3 DNA: TGCAGTGCTCAGGGGGACAGGGGGTCCGACGAGCAGTACTTC. The encoded protein is CSAQGDRGSDEQYF.

CDR3 coding DNA: TGCAGTGCTAAAATAGCGGTAGGCACAGATACGCAGTATTTT. It codes for CSAKIAVGTDTQYF. This chain uses TRBV20-1 with TRBJ2-3; tentatively, D is TRBD2 (6 bases). The CDR3 contains 14 residues. Germline assignment: CDR1 DFQATT and CDR2 SNEGSKA (reference sequence). Trimming pared 4 bases from V and 1 base from J, leaving 12 bases between.

This clone is labeled as medium-sized. The chain is built from TRBV6-2 or TRBV6-3 and TRBJ2-7; D perhaps matches TRBD1 (5 bases). CDR3 length: 13 amino acids. The V end lost 0 bases, the J end lost 6 bases, and 9 bases lay between the germline ends. Germline assignment: CDR1 MNHEY and CDR2 SVGEGT. The CDR3 loop reads CASSYSDKAEQYF. The CDR3 DNA sequence: TGTGCCAGCAGTTACTCGGACAAGGCCGAGCAGTACTTC.

This clone was detected only a few times. The germline gene is not matched at one end of the junction; a read error may be the cause. The J gene is TRBJ1-6, the V gene TRBV6-1; no firm D call. Germline CDR1 is MNHNS and CDR2 is SASEGT. The CDR3 runs to 13 residues. CDR3 protein: CASIPPGDSPLHF. DNA for the CDR3: TGTGCCAGCATCCCTCCTGGGGATTCGCCCCTCCACTTT.

The table lists this clone with many counts. This rearrangement joins TRBV10-3 to TRBJ1-6; D is unclear. V was cut by 11 bases and J by 9 bases, with 14 bases left in between. The length of the CDR3 is 12 residues. CDR1 is ENHRY, CDR2 SYGVKD, per germline. The CDR3 nucleotides read TGTGCCGCCCAGAGAAAGGGTTCACCCCTCCACTTT. Its translation: CAAQRKGSPLHF.

Details on this clone: This sequence may be a read error, since a much larger clone differs from it by one base. The chain employs TRBV5-1 and TRBJ1-4; D not certain. CDR3 length: 13 residues. Deletions cut 6 bases from V and 8 bases from J, with 14 bases between. Germline loops: CDR1 SGHRS, CDR2 YFSETQ. The CDR3 bases are TGCGCCAGCATGTCCCCCTCGGACGAAAAACTGTTTTTT. The encoded protein is CASMSPSDEKLFF.

This clone was counted at least ten times. The chain has TRBV11-3 and TRBJ2-2, with 10 bases fitting TRBD2. V shed 2 bases, J shed 1 base, and the junction held 4 bases outside the gene matches. The germline gives CDR1 SGHNT, CDR2 YENEEA. This CDR3 is 17 amino acids long. The CDR3 here is CASSLLSSGGNTGELFF. Written as DNA, the CDR3 is TGTGCCAGCAGCTTATTGTCTAGCGGGGGGAACACCGGGGAGCTGTTTTTT.

This clone was recorded many times. V is TRBV4-3 and J is TRBJ2-7, with D tentatively TRBD1 or TRBD2 (5 bases each). V lost 0 bases and J 4 bases, leaving 13 bases between the germline ends. This CDR3 region has 15 residues. Germline CDR1 reads LGHNA; CDR2 reads YSLEER. CDR3 loop: CASSQEGTPDYEQYF. The CDR3 DNA follows: TGCGCCAGCAGCCAAGAAGGGACGCCGGATTACGAGCAGTACTTC.

This clone showed up many times. A clone one base away is much larger, so this may be a read error. The rearrangement joins TRBV2 to TRBJ2-2; TRBD2 matches at 11 bases. V shed 4 bases, J shed 6 bases, and the junction held 4 bases outside the gene matches. Germline loops: CDR1 SNHLY, CDR2 FYNNEI. This CDR3 is built from 15 residues. CDR3 loop: CASSVLAGGPGELFF. CDR3 nucleotide sequence: TGTGCCAGCAGTGTCCTAGCGGGAGGACCCGGGGAGCTGTTTTTT.

This clone turned up a few times. One base away lies a much larger clone, so this may be a sequencing read error. V and J are TRBV2 and TRBJ2-1; perhaps TRBD2 as D (5 bases). Germline V gene lookup returns CDR1 SNHLY and CDR2 FYNNEI. CDR3 length equals 11 residues. For the CDR3, the DNA is TGTGCCAGCCGAGACTACAATGGGCAGTTCTTC. This sequence encodes CASRDYNGQFF.

This clone was counted many times. This chain links TRBV19 with TRBJ1-1; D uncertain. Germline V CDR1 and CDR2: LNHDA, SQIVND (reference sequence). This CDR3 has 13 residues. Trimming stripped 3 bases from V and 6 bases from J, with 11 bases between. CDR3 in amino acids: CASSMQGPAEAFF. CDR3 coding DNA: TGTGCCAGTAGTATGCAAGGGCCAGCTGAAGCTTTCTTT.

This clone was seen repeatedly, ten times or more. The chain recombines TRBV9 with TRBJ1-5; D may be TRBD1 (5 bases). This CDR3 has 13 amino acids. The V and J ends lost 4 bases and 5 bases respectively, with 10 bases between them. Per germline, CDR1 SGDLS and CDR2 YYNGEE. The DNA for the CDR3 is TGTGCCAGCAGCCGATGGGGGGATCAGCCCCAGCATTTT. Translating it yields CASSRWGDQPQHF.

This chain links TRBV11-2 with TRBJ2-3, with 8 bases fitting TRBD1. With V trimmed by 5 bases and J by 2 bases, 6 bases remained unmatched. This CDR3 comprises 15 residues. Germline-derived CDR1 and CDR2 are SGHAT and FQNNGV. The CDR3 sequence: CASSPRTGITDTQYF. The DNA of the CDR3 is TGTGCCAGCAGCCCGAGGACAGGGATCACAGATACGCAGTATTTT.

This sequence joins TRBV4-1 and TRBJ2-5; possibly TRBD1 or TRBD2 for D (5 bases each). Trimming left V 1 base short and J 5 bases short, with 17 bases between. This CDR3 spans 16 amino acids. Germline V gives CDR1 MGHRA, CDR2 YSYEKL. The CDR3 sequence is CASSQGGVRAEETQYF. The CDR3 coding sequence is TGCGCCAGCAGCCAAGGGGGCGTGCGGGCCGAGGAGACCCAGTACTTC.

Details on this clone: Germline and junction disagree at one end, which may indicate a read error. V is TRBV2 and J is TRBJ2-7; 11 bases map to TRBD1. Germline assignment: CDR1 SNHLY and CDR2 FYNNEI. The CDR3 spans 14 residues. The CDR3 DNA follows: TGTGCCCGCAGGACAGGGGGCGCAGTGGGGGAGCAGTGCTTC. It specifies CARRTGGAVGEQCF.

This clone was seen ten or more times. V gene TRBV7-2 combines with J gene TRBJ2-5; no definite D call. CDR1 is SGHTA, CDR2 FQGNSA, per germline. Trimming took off 4 bases at V and 4 bases at J, with 13 bases between the two ends. The CDR3 runs to 14 residues. The CDR3 region is CASSSHTYGETQYF. The CDR3 DNA follows: TGTGCCAGCAGCTCGCACACCTATGGAGAGACCCAGTACTTC.

This clone has at least ten counts. This rearrangement joins TRBV12-3 or TRBV12-4 to TRBJ2-3; TRBD2 is a possible D gene (6 bases). The CDR3 runs to 13 residues. Trimming pared 6 bases from V and 6 bases from J, leaving 13 bases between. In nucleotides, the CDR3 is TGTGCCAGCAGCTGGGGGGTTGGGGATACGCAGTATTTT. Encoded protein: CASSWGVGDTQYF.

This clone came up many times. The V gene is TRBV12-3 or TRBV12-4, the J gene TRBJ2-1; TRBD1 matches at 8 bases. V gave up 4 bases and J gave up 0 bases; unmatched junction bases: 8. The CDR3 spans 17 residues. CDR3 coding DNA: TGTGCCAGCAGTTCCCGACAGGGGCGGGGCTCCTACAATGAGCAGTTCTTC. Encoded protein: CASSSRQGRGSYNEQFF.

A remark on this clone: The junction shows a germline mismatch at one end, possibly a read error. The V gene is TRBV7-6, the J gene TRBJ2-5; D gene uncertain. The germline V gene has CDR1 SGHVS and CDR2 FNYEAQ. CDR3 length equals 13 residues. CDR3 loop: CARSFWLQESQYF. The CDR3 bases are TGTGCCAGGAGCTTTTGGCTACAAGAGAGCCAGTACTTC.

This clone was observed many times. This chain uses TRBV6-1 with TRBJ1-2; TRBD1 matches at 7 bases. The CDR3 contains 13 residues. The germline gives CDR1 MNHNS, CDR2 SASEGT. V lost 5 bases to trimming and J lost 7 bases; unmatched junction nucleotides: 7. The CDR3 spells CASSPRQGTGYTF. CDR3 in DNA: TGTGCCAGCAGTCCTCGACAGGGAACTGGCTACACCTTC.

This clone has at least ten counts. The chain combines TRBV6-1 with TRBJ1-5; 7 bases align to TRBD1. CDR1 MNHNS and CDR2 SASEGT come from the germline V gene. CDR3 length: 14 amino acids. V was clipped by 10 bases and J by 4 bases; unmatched bases: 10. Here the CDR3 reads CATSQGSGNQPQHF. CDR3 in DNA: TGTGCCACCTCACAGGGGTCGGGAAATCAGCCCCAGCATTTT.

A few counts support this clone. One end of the junction varies from germline; a read error may be responsible. CDR3 in DNA: TGTACCAGCAGTTACCCGGGGGGCCCGAAAATCTACACCTTC. Protein sequence: CTSSYPGGPKIYTF. The genes are TRBV6-2 or TRBV6-3 and TRBJ1-2, with D possibly matching TRBD1 (6 bases). Germline values: CDR1 MNHEY, CDR2 SVGEGT. This CDR3 comprises 14 residues.

This clone was recorded many times. The chain uses TRBV20-1 and TRBJ2-5; D not certain. The CDR3 has 12 amino acids. Between the trimmed V and J ends, which lost 5 bases and 5 bases, there was a span of 12 bases. Germline-derived CDR1 and CDR2 are DFQATT and SNEGSKA (reference sequence). DNA for the CDR3: TGCAGTGCTGGGCGGATGGGTGAGACCCAGTACTTC. Protein: CSAGRMGETQYF.

The genes are TRBV30 and TRBJ1-3; 7 bases map to TRBD1. The germline V gene encodes CDR1 GTSNPN and CDR2 SVGIG (reference sequence). The CDR3 loop spans 14 amino acids. Trimming at V came to 5 bases and at J to 2 bases, leaving 6 bases not matched to a gene. The CDR3 DNA reads as TGTGCCTGGCGGCGGACAGGAACTGGAAACACCATATATTTT. Amino acid sequence: CAWRRTGTGNTIYF.

This clone was detected ten times or more. It may be a read error: a sequence one base away is much more abundant. Distinct nucleotide sequences in the sample also encode this CDR3. CDR3 in amino acids: CASSLVQLYNSPLHF. CDR3 bases: TGTGCCAGCAGCTTAGTTCAGCTTTATAATTCACCCCTCCACTTT. This sequence joins TRBV11-2 and TRBJ1-6; no clear D gene. The ends were cut back, 1 base at V and 4 bases at J, with 8 bases in the middle. This CDR3 region has 15 residues. The V gene's germline CDR1 is SGHAT and CDR2 FQNNGV.

This clone was recorded once. A far larger clone is off by one base, so a read error is likely. Other DNA sequences in this sample translate to the same CDR3. The chain links TRBV28 to TRBJ2-2, with 10 bases matching TRBD1. The germline gives CDR1 MDHEN, CDR2 SYDVKM. The CDR3 is 15 amino acids. CDR3 loop: CASRSGQGSTGELFF. The DNA of the CDR3 is TGTGCCAGCAGGTCGGGACAGGGGTCCACCGGGGAGCTTTTTTTT.

This clone was observed at least ten times. The chain joins TRBV20-1 to TRBJ2-3; 13 nucleotides agree with TRBD2. J gave up 6 bases and V 5 bases, and 8 bases lay outside the gene matches. The CDR3 consists of 15 residues. Germline V gene data show CDR1 as DFQATT and CDR2 as SNEGSKA (reference sequence). The CDR3 spells CSAPPTSGRTDTQYF. The CDR3 DNA sequence: TGCAGTGCTCCACCGACTAGCGGGAGGACCGATACGCAGTATTTT.

The chain employs TRBV5-6 and TRBJ2-7, with TRBD1 matching over 7 bases. The CDR3 is 14 amino acids. Trimming removed 2 bases from V and 3 bases from J; junction bases left unmatched: 5. Germline lookup yields CDR1 SGHDT and CDR2 YYEEEE. This CDR3 reads CASSFGTEFYEQYF. The CDR3 DNA reads TGTGCCAGCAGCTTTGGGACAGAATTCTACGAGCAGTACTTC.